This is a list of T cell receptor beta chains from one sample in a study of cytomegalovirus exposure and HLA in healthy donors. Sequencing used immunoSEQ multiplex PCR; TCRdb keeps in-frame clones, though not all of them. Found here are over 150,000 clones, roughly 80% of them singletons; the top ten hold 9.5% to 15%. The sequenced material came from PBMCs. The receptors derive from a man aged 30 to 39 in good health and CMV-seropositive. The CDR3 runs from the conserved cysteine through the conserved F or W. Fields, in order: CDR3 protein, CDR3 DNA, clone size, J gene, V gene, D gene. The D gene is left open where the match is weak. Expanded clones get a size class; other rows say once, few or many, or leave the size out.

CASSFVGQDTQYF | TGTGCCAGCAGCTTTGTGGGGCAAGATACGCAGTATTTT | . | TRBJ2-3 | TRBV7-2 | .
CASSRGGNTGELFF | TGTGCCAGCAGTCGGGGTGGAAACACCGGGGAGCTGTTTTTT | . | TRBJ2-2 | TRBV28 | .
CASSPPTGERAEQFF | TGTGCCAGCAGCCCTCCCACGGGAGAGCGTGCTGAGCAGTTCTTC | . | TRBJ2-1 | TRBV11-2 | .
CASSQKPGQNSNQPQHF | TGTGCCAGCAGCCAAAAACCGGGACAGAATAGCAATCAGCCCCAGCATTTT | . | TRBJ1-5 | TRBV4-2 | TRBD1
CASSSSAGLNF | TGTGCCAGCAGTTCGAGCGCGGGCCTTAATTTT | . | TRBJ1-5 | TRBV6-5 | .
CASSEGQGAYEQYF | TGTGCCAGCAGTGAGGGACAGGGGGCTTACGAGCAGTACTTC | few | TRBJ2-7 | TRBV25-1 | TRBD1
CASSLIGGEHNEQFF | TGCGCCAGCAGCTTAATAGGAGGGGAACACAATGAGCAGTTCTTC | . | TRBJ2-1 | TRBV5-1 | .
CASSLKAGGAYEQYF | TGCGCCAGCAGCCTCAAAGCGGGGGGCGCTTACGAGCAGTACTTC | few | TRBJ2-7 | TRBV4-1 | TRBD2
CASSPKTGGEAFF | TGTGCCAGCAGCCCGAAGACAGGGGGTGAAGCTTTCTTT | . | TRBJ1-1 | TRBV7-3 | TRBD1
CASSPARTGLAGNTDTQYF | TGTGCCAGCAGCCCCGCCCGGACAGGACTAGCGGGTAACACAGATACGCAGTATTTT | . | TRBJ2-3 | TRBV28 | TRBD2
CASCLSLAVKSSYEQYF | TGTGCCAGCTGCTTGTCTCTAGCGGTAAAAAGCTCCTACGAGCAGTACTTC | few | TRBJ2-7 | TRBV28 | TRBD2